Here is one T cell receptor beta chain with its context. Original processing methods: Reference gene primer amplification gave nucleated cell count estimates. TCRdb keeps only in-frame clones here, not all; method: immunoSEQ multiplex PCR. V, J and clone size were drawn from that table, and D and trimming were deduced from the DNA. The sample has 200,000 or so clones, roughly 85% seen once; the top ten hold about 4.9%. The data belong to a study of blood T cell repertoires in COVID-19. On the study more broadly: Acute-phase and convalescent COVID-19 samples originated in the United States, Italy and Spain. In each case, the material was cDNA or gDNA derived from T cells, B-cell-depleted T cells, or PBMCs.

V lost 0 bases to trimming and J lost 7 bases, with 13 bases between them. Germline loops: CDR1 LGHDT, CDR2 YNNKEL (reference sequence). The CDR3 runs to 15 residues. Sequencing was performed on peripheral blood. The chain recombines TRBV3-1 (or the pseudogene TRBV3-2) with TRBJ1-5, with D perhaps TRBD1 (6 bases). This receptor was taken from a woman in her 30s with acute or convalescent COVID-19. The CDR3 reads CASSQDFYREQPQHF. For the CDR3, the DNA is TGTGCCAGCAGCCAAGATTTTTACAGGGAACAGCCCCAGCATTTT.